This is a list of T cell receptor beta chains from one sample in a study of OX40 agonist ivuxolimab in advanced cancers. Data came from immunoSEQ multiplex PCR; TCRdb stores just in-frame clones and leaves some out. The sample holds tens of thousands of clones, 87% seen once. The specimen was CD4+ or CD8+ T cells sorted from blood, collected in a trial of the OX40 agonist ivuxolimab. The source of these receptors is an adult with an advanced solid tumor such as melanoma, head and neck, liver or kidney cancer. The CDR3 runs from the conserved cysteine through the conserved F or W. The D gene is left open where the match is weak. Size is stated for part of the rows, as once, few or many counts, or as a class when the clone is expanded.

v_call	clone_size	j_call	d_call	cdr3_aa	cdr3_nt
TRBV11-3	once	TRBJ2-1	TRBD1	CASSLRDRGHNEQFF	TGTGCCAGCAGCTTAAGGGACAGGGGGCACAATGAGCAGTTCTTC
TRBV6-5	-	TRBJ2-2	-	CASSYQVGINTGELFF	TGTGCCAGCAGTTACCAGGTGGGGATCAACACCGGGGAGCTGTTTTTT
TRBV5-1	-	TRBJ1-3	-	CASSLGGTGSGNTIYF	TGCGCCAGCAGCTTGGGGGGAACAGGCTCTGGAAACACCATATATTTT
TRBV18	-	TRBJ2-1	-	CASSPGYSVSSYNEQFF	TGTGCCAGCTCACCGGGATATTCCGTTAGCTCCTACAATGAGCAGTTCTTC
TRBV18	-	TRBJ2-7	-	CASSQQATGGLYEQYF	TGTGCCAGCTCACAGCAAGCCACAGGAGGCTTGTACGAGCAGTACTTC
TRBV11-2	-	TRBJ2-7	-	CASSSYAFGTRNYEQYF	TGTGCCAGCAGCTCGTATGCCTTCGGGACTCGCAACTACGAGCAGTACTTC
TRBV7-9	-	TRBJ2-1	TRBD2	CASLIAGGENEQFF	TGTGCCAGCTTGATAGCGGGAGGTGAGAATGAGCAGTTCTTC
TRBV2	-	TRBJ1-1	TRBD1	CASRWTGLGTEAFF	TGTGCCAGCAGATGGACAGGGCTGGGTACTGAAGCTTTCTTT
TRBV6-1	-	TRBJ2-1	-	CASSEGLWGRQFF	TGTGCCAGCAGTGAAGGCCTCTGGGGGCGGCAGTTCTTC
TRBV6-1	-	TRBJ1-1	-	CASSLTGFEAFF	TGTGCCAGCAGTCTTACTGGCTTTGAAGCTTTCTTT
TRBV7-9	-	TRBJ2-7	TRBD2	CASSQDSGSSYEQYF	TGTGCCAGCAGCCAAGATAGCGGGAGCTCCTACGAGCAGTACTTC
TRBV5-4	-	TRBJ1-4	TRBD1	CASSSTGAREKLFF	TGTGCCAGCAGCTCAACAGGGGCGCGTGAAAAACTGTTTTTT
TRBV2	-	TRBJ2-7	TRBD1	CASTGRGPLGYEQYF	TGTGCCAGCACCGGAAGGGGGCCTTTAGGGTACGAGCAGTACTTC
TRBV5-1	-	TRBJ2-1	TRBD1	CASSFLQGQRVNEQFF	TGCGCCAGCAGCTTCCTCCAGGGACAGCGTGTTAATGAGCAGTTCTTC
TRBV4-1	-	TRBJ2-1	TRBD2	CASSQGTRGEQFF	TGCGCCAGCAGCCAAGGGACTAGGGGTGAGCAGTTCTTC
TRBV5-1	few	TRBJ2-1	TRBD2	CASSRRTSGGPLYNEQFF	TGCGCCAGCAGCAGGCGGACTAGCGGGGGGCCGCTCTACAATGAGCAGTTCTTC
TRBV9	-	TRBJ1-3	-	CASSGGARQAGNTIYF	TGTGCCAGCAGCGGCGGGGCTAGACAGGCTGGAAACACCATATATTTT
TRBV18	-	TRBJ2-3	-	CASGGRDRTDTQYF	TGTGCCAGCGGGGGACGGGATCGCACAGATACGCAGTATTTT
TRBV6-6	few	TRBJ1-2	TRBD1	CASRADRGLGYTF	TGTGCCAGCAGGGCAGACAGGGGTCTGGGCTACACCTTC
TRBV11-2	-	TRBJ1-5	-	CASSLWGSNQPQHF	TGTGCCAGCAGCTTATGGGGGTCGAATCAGCCCCAGCATTTT
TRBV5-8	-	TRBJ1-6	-	CASSQDNIYNSPLHF	TGTGCCAGCAGCCAAGACAACATCTATAATTCACCCCTCCACTTT
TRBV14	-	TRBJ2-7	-	CASRRTATGEQYF	TGTGCCAGTCGTAGGACAGCCACCGGGGAGCAGTACTTC
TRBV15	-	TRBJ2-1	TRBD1	CATSSTGTERLGEQFF	TGTGCCACCAGCAGCACCGGGACAGAACGTTTGGGTGAGCAGTTCTTC
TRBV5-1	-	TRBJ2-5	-	CASSESSETQYF	TGCGCCAGCAGCGAGAGTTCAGAGACCCAGTACTTC
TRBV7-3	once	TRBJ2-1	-	CASSLLPTRPDEQFF	TGTGCCAGCAGCCTTTTACCGACTAGGCCGGATGAGCAGTTCTTC
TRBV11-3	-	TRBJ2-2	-	CASSARTGTANTGELFF	TGTGCCAGCAGCGCGCGCACGGGGACCGCGAACACCGGGGAGCTGTTTTTT
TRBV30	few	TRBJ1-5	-	CAWSPGRMIRSNQPQHF	TGTGCCTGGTCCCCCGGACGGATGATAAGGAGCAATCAGCCCCAGCATTTT
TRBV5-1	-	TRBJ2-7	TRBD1	CASRTGTGVYEQYF	TGCGCCAGCAGGACCGGGACAGGAGTCTACGAGCAGTACTTC
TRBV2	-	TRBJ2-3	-	CASSDRSGGTDTQYF	TGTGCCAGCAGTGATAGGTCAGGGGGCACAGATACGCAGTATTTT
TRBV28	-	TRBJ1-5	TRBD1	CASSFQQGARNQPQHF	TGTGCCAGCAGTTTTCAACAGGGGGCCCGAAACCAGCCCCAGCATTTT
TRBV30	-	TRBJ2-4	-	CAWSVSLSSGRSKNIQYF	TGTGCCTGGAGTGTGTCCCTTTCATCCGGGAGATCCAAAAACATTCAGTACTTC
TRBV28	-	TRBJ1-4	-	CASSPPRGLANEKLFF	TGTGCCAGCAGCCCACCGCGGGGCTTGGCTAATGAAAAACTGTTTTTT
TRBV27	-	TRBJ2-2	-	CASSLFPGTQNTGELFF	TGTGCCAGCAGTTTATTCCCCGGGACTCAGAACACCGGGGAGCTGTTTTTT
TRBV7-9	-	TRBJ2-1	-	CASSLGSGTSRYNEQFF	TGTGCCAGCAGCTTGGGTTCCGGGACCTCGAGGTACAATGAGCAGTTCTTC
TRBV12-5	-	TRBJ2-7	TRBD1	CASGFDRGEQYF	TGTGCTAGTGGCTTCGACAGGGGCGAGCAGTACTTC
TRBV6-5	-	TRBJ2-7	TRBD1	CASSSRDRGIYEQYF	TGTGCCAGCAGTTCCCGGGACAGGGGGATATACGAGCAGTACTTC
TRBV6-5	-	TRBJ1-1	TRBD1	CASRHDRGSTEAFF	TGTGCCAGCAGGCACGACAGGGGGAGCACTGAAGCTTTCTTT
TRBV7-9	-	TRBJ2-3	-	CASSLGTSTDTQYF	TGTGCCAGCAGCTTAGGCACTAGCACAGATACGCAGTATTTT
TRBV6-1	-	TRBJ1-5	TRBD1	CASTRTGGTNQPQHF	TGTGCCAGCACCAGGACAGGGGGAACAAATCAGCCCCAGCATTTT
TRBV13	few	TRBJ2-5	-	CASSLWAGGGQETQYF	TGTGCCAGCAGCTTATGGGCAGGGGGAGGACAAGAGACCCAGTACTTC
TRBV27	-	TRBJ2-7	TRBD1	CASSQRQGRSSYEQYF	TGTGCCAGCAGTCAGCGACAGGGACGCTCCTCCTACGAGCAGTACTTC
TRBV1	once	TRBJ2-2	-	CTSSVRTATGELFF	TGCACCAGCAGCGTCAGGACAGCCACCGGGGAGCTGTTTTTT
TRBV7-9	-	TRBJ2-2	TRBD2	CASSRGTSGAGELFF	TGTGCCAGCAGCCGCGGGACTAGCGGCGCCGGGGAGCTGTTTTTT
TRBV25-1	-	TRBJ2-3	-	CASSESGSTDTQYF	TGTGCCAGCAGTGAATCAGGATCCACAGATACGCAGTATTTT
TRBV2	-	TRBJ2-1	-	CASSEDRAADEQFF	TGTGCCAGCAGTGAAGACAGGGCGGCTGATGAGCAGTTCTTC
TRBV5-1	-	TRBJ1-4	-	CASRRGGINEKLFF	TGCGCCAGCCGCCGGGGTGGGATTAATGAAAAACTGTTTTTT
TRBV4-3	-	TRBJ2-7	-	CASSQEGDSRYEQYF	TGCGCCAGCAGCCAAGAAGGGGACTCGCGCTACGAGCAGTACTTC
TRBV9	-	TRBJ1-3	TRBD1	CASSTQDRHSGNTIYF	TGTGCCAGCAGCACACAGGACAGGCACTCTGGAAACACCATATATTTT
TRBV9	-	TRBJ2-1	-	CASSSRGNRLNEQFF	TGTGCCAGCAGCTCCAGAGGGAACCGGCTCAATGAGCAGTTCTTC
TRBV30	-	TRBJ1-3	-	CAWSVSRSSGNTIYF	TGTGCCTGGAGTGTAAGCCGGTCCTCTGGAAACACCATATATTTT
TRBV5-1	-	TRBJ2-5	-	CASSHPPDRSQETQYF	TGCGCCAGCAGTCACCCCCCCGACAGGAGCCAAGAGACCCAGTACTTC
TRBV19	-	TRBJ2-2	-	CAISKGERDTGELFF	TGTGCCATATCGAAGGGGGAGCGGGACACCGGGGAGCTGTTTTTT